This T cell receptor (beta chain) is drawn from a study of blood T cell repertoires in COVID-19. Assay used: immunoSEQ multiplex PCR; TCRdb lists only in-frame clones, some missing. The table lists more than 70,000 clones, about 93% of them singletons. The CDR3 has 11 amino acids. Per germline, CDR1 WSHSY and CDR2 SAAADI. The V end was cut by 8 bases, the J end by 9 bases, with 11 bases between. The sample taken for sequencing was peripheral blood. This TCR came from a woman between 45 and 65 years old in a cohort sampled during active COVID-19. The genes are TRBV10-2 and TRBJ2-1, with D maybe TRBD1 (6 bases). The CDR3 nucleotides are TGCGCCAGCGGGGGCTGGGGTGAGCAGTTCTTC. Its translation is CASGGWGEQFF.